Below, 31 T cell receptor beta chains from the same sample are listed, as sequenced in a study of blood T cell repertoires in COVID-19. The protocol was immunoSEQ multiplex PCR, while the TCRdb copy is restricted to in-frame clones and leaves out a portion. This table holds roughly 100,000 clones, approximately 80% found once. The specimen was peripheral blood. These receptors were taken from a human donor in a cohort sampled during active COVID-19.

The chain links TRBV12-3 or TRBV12-4 to TRBJ2-7; TRBD1 might be the D (6 bases). The length of the CDR3 is 11 residues. V was cut by 6 bases and J by 7 bases, with 10 bases left in between. CDR3 nucleotide sequence: TGTGCCAGCAGGCTACAGGGTGAGCAGTACTTC. The encoded protein is CASRLQGEQYF.

The V call is TRBV29-1, the J call TRBJ2-5, with D possibly TRBD1 on 8 matching bases. Germline V gene lookup returns CDR1 SQVTM and CDR2 ANQGSEA. The CDR3 runs 13 residues. Trimming stripped 7 bases from V and 5 bases from J, with 17 bases between. CDR3 DNA: TGCAGCGATACAGGGGGGGTTGAGGAGACCCAGTACTTC. Protein product: CSDTGGVEETQYF.

The J gene is TRBJ2-7, the V gene TRBV18; 12 bases map to TRBD1. CDR3 size: 15 residues. J was trimmed by 1 base and V by 3 bases; bases with no gene match: 1. The germline CDR1 and CDR2 sequences are KGHSH and LQKENI. CDR3 sequence (DNA): TGTGCCAGCTCACCGGGACAGGGGGCGTCCTACGAGCAGTACTTC. This codes for CASSPGQGASYEQYF.

This clone was found a few times. The chain links TRBV6-4 to TRBJ1-5; 8 bases agree with TRBD1. Trimming cost V 0 bases and J 8 bases; bases outside gene matches: 9. The length of the CDR3 is 16 residues. From germline, CDR1 is MRHNA and CDR2 SNTAGT. This chain's CDR3 is CASSDSQGAGGKPQHF. The CDR3 bases are TGTGCCAGCAGTGACTCTCAGGGGGCAGGGGGGAAGCCCCAGCATTTT.

V is TRBV7-2 and J is TRBJ1-5; TRBD1 aligns across 9 bases. After removal of 5 bases from V and 6 bases from J, the junction contained 8 bases not matched to a gene. The CDR3 spans 15 residues. The germline V gene has CDR1 SGHTA and CDR2 FQGNSA. The CDR3 reads CASSTQTGGGQPQHF. The CDR3 DNA sequence: TGTGCCAGCAGCACCCAGACAGGGGGAGGTCAGCCCCAGCATTTT.

This clone was detected a few times. V and J are TRBV12-5 and TRBJ1-1; a weak D match, TRBD1 (6 bases). Trimming stripped 5 bases from V and 7 bases from J, with 17 bases between. Germline V gene data show CDR1 as LGHNT and CDR2 as FRNRAP. CDR3 length: 14 amino acids. CDR3 nucleotides: TGTGCTAGTGGTCTCTCCGCAGGGGCGGTTGAAGCTTTCTTT. Its translation is CASGLSAGAVEAFF.

The chain links TRBV11-2 to TRBJ1-1; TRBD1 matches 7 bases. CDR3 size: 15 residues. Germline values: CDR1 SGHAT, CDR2 FQNNGV. V was pared by 1 base and J by 1 base, with 3 bases of the junction left unmatched. The CDR3 bases are TGTGCCAGCAGCTTAGCAGGGGGGAAGAACACTGAAGCTTTCTTT. This encodes CASSLAGGKNTEAFF.

V usage is TRBV3-1 (or the pseudogene TRBV3-2) and J usage is TRBJ1-1; TRBD1 is a possible D gene (5 bases). The germline V gene encodes CDR1 LGHDT and CDR2 YNNKEL (reference sequence). The CDR3 covers 14 residues. The V end was cut by 2 bases, the J end by 5 bases, with 12 bases between. The CDR3 DNA is TGTGCCAGCAGCCAAATGGCAGGGAGGACTGAAGCTTTCTTT. Protein sequence: CASSQMAGRTEAFF.

The gene calls are TRBV5-1 and TRBJ1-1; D is undetermined. The germline CDR1 and CDR2 sequences are SGHRS and YFSETQ. Trimming shortened V by 5 bases and J by 1 base, and 18 bases separated the two germline ends. The length of the CDR3 is 16 residues. This CDR3 reads CASSSLTGLQNTEAFF. CDR3 bases: TGCGCCAGCAGTAGCCTTACCGGACTTCAGAACACTGAAGCTTTCTTT.

The rearrangement joins TRBV19 to TRBJ1-1, with TRBD1 identical over 8 bases. CDR1 and CDR2 from the germline V gene are LNHDA and SQIVND (reference sequence). The CDR3 consists of 15 residues. V shed 6 bases, J shed 0 bases, and the junction held 6 bases outside the gene matches. The CDR3 is CASSGTGAMNTEAFF. CDR3 sequence (DNA): TGTGCCAGTAGCGGGACAGGTGCTATGAACACTGAAGCTTTCTTT. Together with reference TRBV19 and TRBJ1-1, the CDR3 gives the full variable domain: DGGITQSPKYLFRKEGQNVTLSCEQNLNHDAMYWYRQDPGQGLRLIYYSQIVNDFQKGDIAEGYSVSREKKESFPLTVTSAQKNPTAFYLCASSGTGAMNTEAFFGQGTRLTVV.

The CDR3 region is CASKKGGSGYTF. CDR3 bases: TGTGCCAGCAAGAAAGGAGGATCTGGCTACACCTTC. The gene calls are TRBV27 and TRBJ1-2; D is unresolved. The ends were cut back, 7 bases at V and 7 bases at J, with 13 bases in the middle. CDR1 and CDR2 from the germline V gene are MNHEY and SMNVEV (reference sequence). The CDR3 runs 12 residues.

V is TRBV19 and J is TRBJ2-5; 7 bases are shared with TRBD1. This CDR3 is 15 amino acids long. The ends lost 3 bases at V and 2 bases at J; junction bases unmatched: 6. Germline V gene sequence: CDR1 LNHDA, CDR2 SQIVND (reference sequence). CDR3 nucleotide sequence: TGTGCCAGTAGTATGGGCCAGGGGGTGCAAGAGACCCAGTACTTC. This codes for CASSMGQGVQETQYF.

This chain joins TRBV5-1 and TRBJ1-1; maybe TRBD1 (5 bases). Between the trimmed V and J ends, which lost 0 bases and 1 base, there was a span of 13 bases. Germline lookup yields CDR1 SGHRS and CDR2 YFSETQ. The CDR3 loop spans 16 amino acids. The CDR3 DNA is TGCGCCAGCAGCTTGGCCGGGCGGGGACGGAACACTGAAGCTTTCTTT. Its protein product is CASSLAGRGRNTEAFF.

This sequence joins TRBV19 and TRBJ1-2; TRBD1 matches at 8 bases. V dropped 4 bases and J dropped 2; count of bases not matched to a gene: 9. Germline CDR1 is LNHDA and CDR2 is SQIVND (reference sequence). This CDR3 region has 16 residues. CDR3 DNA sequence: TGTGCCAGTAGTACCCCGGACAGGGAGGAGAACTATGGCTACACCTTC. This encodes CASSTPDREENYGYTF.

The J gene is TRBJ1-2, the V gene TRBV5-1; D gene uncertain. This CDR3 region has 15 residues. Germline values: CDR1 SGHRS, CDR2 YFSETQ. Trimming left V 0 bases short and J 2 bases short, with 11 bases between. For the CDR3, the DNA is TGCGCCAGCAGCTTGGCTCCGGGGAGGAACTATGGCTACACCTTC. It specifies CASSLAPGRNYGYTF.

The rearrangement links TRBV3-1 (or the pseudogene TRBV3-2) to TRBJ2-2, with D possibly TRBD2 on 6 matching bases. The CDR3 contains 15 residues. Germline V lookup: CDR1 LGHDT, CDR2 YNNKEL (reference sequence). Trimming stripped 1 base from V and 1 base from J, with 7 bases between. This CDR3 reads CASSQVGGNTGELFF. CDR3 nucleotides: TGTGCCAGCAGCCAAGTCGGGGGGAACACCGGGGAGCTGTTTTTT.

The CDR3 nucleotides are TGTGCCAGCTCACCCTACGAAAACACTGAAGCTTTCTTT. Translating it yields CASSPYENTEAFF. The chain combines TRBV18 with TRBJ1-1, with unresolved D. The CDR3 length is 13 residues. From germline, CDR1 is KGHSH and CDR2 LQKENI. The ends were cut back, 3 bases at V and 2 bases at J, with 7 bases in the middle.

In its sample, this clone was seen a few times. The junction differs from germline at one of its ends, possibly a read error. The rearrangement joins TRBV7-8 to TRBJ1-2; 8 bases are a match to TRBD1. The CDR3 has 11 residues. Germline V lookup: CDR1 SGHVS, CDR2 FQNEAQ. The CDR3 nucleotides are TGTGCCAGCAGCCCATTGACAGGGGCCTTCTTC. Protein product: CASSPLTGAFF.

The rearrangement links TRBV5-1 to TRBJ2-7, with TRBD2 identical over 10 bases. Looked up from germline, CDR1 is SGHRS and CDR2 is YFSETQ. This CDR3 spans 16 amino acids. Losses at the gene ends were 0 bases for V and 0 bases for J; bases not matched to a gene: 3. The DNA of the CDR3 is TGCGCCAGCAGCTTGGCTAGCGGGGGAAGCTCCTACGAGCAGTACTTC. As protein: CASSLASGGSSYEQYF.

The chain uses TRBV4-1 and TRBJ2-6; D is uncertain. Germline-derived CDR1 and CDR2 are MGHRA and YSYEKL. V was shortened by 0 bases and J by 0 bases, with 6 bases between the two germline ends. The CDR3 is 16 residues long. CDR3 region: CASSQEWSSGANVLTF. The CDR3 region has the DNA TGCGCCAGCAGCCAAGAATGGAGCTCTGGGGCCAACGTCCTGACTTTC.

This clone was seen just once. This chain uses TRBV18 with TRBJ1-4, with 9 bases fitting TRBD1. This CDR3 region has 17 residues. Germline CDR1 reads KGHSH; CDR2 reads LQKENI. V shed 1 base and J 6 bases; nucleotides not matched to a gene: 9. The CDR3 loop reads CASSPRTRGQGDEKLFF. The CDR3 DNA sequence: TGTGCCAGCTCACCACGAACCCGGGGACAGGGTGATGAAAAACTGTTTTTT.

This rearrangement joins TRBV3-1 (or the pseudogene TRBV3-2) to TRBJ1-3; D gene uncertain. There are 16 residues in the CDR3. Germline assignment: CDR1 LGHDT and CDR2 YNNKEL (reference sequence). V was trimmed by 1 base and J by 0 bases, leaving 10 bases between them. The CDR3 DNA is TGTGCCAGCAGCCAAGGGCACCGACTCTCTGGAAACACCATATATTTT. It encodes CASSQGHRLSGNTIYF.

The rearrangement links TRBV5-1 to TRBJ2-5; maybe TRBD1 (6 bases). The CDR3 loop spans 16 amino acids. Germline V lookup: CDR1 SGHRS, CDR2 YFSETQ. Trimming took off 1 base at V and 4 bases at J, with 17 bases between the two ends. CDR3 sequence (DNA): TGCGCCAGCAGCTTGAAGGGCCCCCGGGACACAGAGACCCAGTACTTC. Its translation: CASSLKGPRDTETQYF.

The chain uses TRBV6-6 and TRBJ2-3, with 7 bases matching TRBD1. This CDR3 is built from 15 residues. V lost 4 bases to trimming and J lost 6 bases; unmatched junction nucleotides: 10. CDR1 and CDR2 (germline): MNHNY, SVGAGI (reference sequence). CDR3 protein: CASSSGTVFLDTQYF. The CDR3 DNA follows: TGTGCCAGCAGTTCCGGGACAGTGTTCTTGGATACGCAGTATTTT.

V usage is TRBV10-1 and J usage is TRBJ2-7; TRBD1 agrees at 7 bases. V gave up 4 bases and J gave up 0 bases; unmatched junction bases: 0. The CDR3 consists of 13 residues. CDR1 WNHNN and CDR2 SYGVQD come from the germline V gene (reference sequence). CDR3 region: CASSAGGSYEQYF. CDR3 nucleotide sequence: TGCGCCAGCAGTGCAGGGGGCTCCTACGAGCAGTACTTC.

The rearrangement joins TRBV5-1 to TRBJ2-7; TRBD2 is a possible D gene (5 bases). The V end was cut by 1 base, the J end by 6 bases, with 14 bases between. The CDR3 runs to 14 residues. From germline, CDR1 is SGHRS and CDR2 YFSETQ. The CDR3 region has the DNA TGCGCCAGCAGCTTGTCTTCGGGATTCGGCGAGCAGTACTTC. Amino acid sequence: CASSLSSGFGEQYF. The whole variable domain, remainder taken from reference TRBV5-1 and TRBJ2-7, is KAGVTQTPRYLIKTRGQQVTLSCSPISGHRSVSWYQQTPGQGLQFLFEYFSETQRNKGNFPGRFSGRQFSNSRSEMNVSTLELGDSALYLCASSLSSGFGEQYFGPGTRLTVT.

This sequence joins TRBV11-2 and TRBJ2-3, with a weak D call TRBD2 (6 bases). V was pared by 5 bases and J by 2 bases, with 17 bases between. The CDR3 is 16 amino acids. Germline CDR1 is SGHAT and CDR2 is FQNNGV. The DNA of the CDR3 is TGTGCCAGCAGCCCGAATAGGGACTCTTACACAGATACGCAGTATTTT. Its protein product is CASSPNRDSYTDTQYF.

This chain connects TRBV3-1 (or the pseudogene TRBV3-2) to TRBJ2-7; 10 nucleotides match TRBD1. CDR3 size: 15 residues. The junction had 5 bases not matched to a gene; V was cut back by 2 bases and J by 4 bases. The germline V gene has CDR1 LGHDT and CDR2 YNNKEL (reference sequence). This CDR3 reads CASSQRQGALYEQYF. Here the CDR3 DNA reads TGTGCCAGCAGCCAACGACAGGGGGCATTGTACGAGCAGTACTTC.

In its sample, this clone was seen a few times. The chain is built from TRBV7-9 and TRBJ1-1; TRBD1 might be the D (6 bases). This CDR3 has 14 amino acids. Trimming shortened V by 1 base and J by 4 bases, and 10 bases separated the two germline ends. In germline, CDR1 is SEHNR, CDR2 FQNEAQ (reference sequence). This chain's CDR3 is CASSLEGGTTEAFF. The CDR3 DNA sequence: TGTGCCAGCAGCTTAGAGGGGGGGACCACTGAAGCTTTCTTT.

J is TRBJ1-2 and V is TRBV2; D is unclear. The CDR3 has 14 residues. Germline V gene lookup returns CDR1 SNHLY and CDR2 FYNNEI. The V end was cut by 6 bases, the J end by 5 bases, with 16 bases between. This chain's CDR3 is CASSLGGLEYGYTF. CDR3 DNA: TGTGCCAGCAGCTTGGGAGGGCTAGAGTATGGCTACACCTTC.

The V gene is TRBV24-1, the J gene TRBJ1-2; 7 nucleotides agree with TRBD1. The CDR3 runs to 13 residues. Germline loops: CDR1 KGHDR, CDR2 SFDVKD. J gave up 5 bases and V 3 bases, and 2 bases lay outside the gene matches. CDR3 sequence reads: CATSDTRGYGYTF. The CDR3 DNA reads as TGTGCCACCAGTGATACCAGGGGGTATGGCTACACCTTC.